The entry that follows covers one T cell receptor beta chain sequence. The antigen is not known. These data originate in a study of cytomegalovirus exposure and HLA in healthy donors. The study, taken as a whole, reports: TCR beta V- and J-gene trimming, according to a later analysis, was linked to a missense DCLRE1C variant. Among TCR beta chains, those listed as cytomegalovirus-associated numbered about 150. The sole available immune exposure information was CMV serostatus.

PCR used 60 Vbeta primers and 13 Jbeta primers. In the original processing: Later reanalysis found 80 million or so unique TCR beta chains, some 10 million of them shared. Some clones are missing from TCRdb's copy, which holds only in-frame ones; the method was immunoSEQ multiplex PCR. V and J calls and clone size follow that table, whereas D and trimming were derived from the DNA. The table has some 190,000 clones, about four fifths seen once. Germline loops: CDR1 LNHDA, CDR2 SQIVND (reference sequence). V dropped 1 base and J dropped 3; count of bases not matched to a gene: 5. This CDR3 comprises 16 residues.

The rearrangement links TRBV19 to TRBJ1-5, with 8 bases identical to TRBD1. This sequence was found in a woman in her thirties in good health and CMV-seronegative. The specimen was PBMCs. CDR3 DNA sequence: TGTGCCAGTAGTATAGGGGGGACAGGCTTCAATCAGCCCCAGCATTTT. Encoded protein: CASSIGGTGFNQPQHF.